The next 27 T cell receptor beta chains were all read from a single sample in a study of vaccination and CD4 T cells after COVID-19. Specified treatment: approximately nine-day PBMC culture with coronavirus spike peptide pools or control peptides (ViraFEST assay). Which antigens these TCRs recognize remains unknown. Cultured CD4+ T cell DNA was sequenced using the Oncomine TCR Beta short-read assay. TCRdb reanalysed the PCR reads using MiXCR and keeps one entry per CDR3 protein. This table has 13,000 or so distinct CDR3 sequences, over 40% appearing once. The sample taken for sequencing was CD4+ T cells from blood, cultured in vitro. The source of these receptors is a human donor who had recovered from COVID-19.

This clonotype counts as medium-sized. The chain joins TRBV12-3 or TRBV12-4 to TRBJ2-2; 10 bases align to TRBD2. CDR3 length: 15 amino acids. V shed 6 bases and J 5 bases; nucleotides not matched to a gene: 6. As DNA, the CDR3 is TGTGCCAGCAGACTTAGCGGGGGGACGACCGGGGAGCTGTTTTTT. Its protein product is CASRLSGGTTGELFF.

This clonotype was counted between two and nine times. The chain carries TRBV12-3 or TRBV12-4 and TRBJ1-1, with TRBD1 identical over 8 bases. Trimming at V came to 3 bases and at J to 3 bases, leaving 6 bases not matched to a gene. This CDR3 region has 15 residues. CDR3 coding DNA: TGTGCCAGCAGTTTGGACAGGGCTTTGTACACTGAAGCTTTCTTT. Residues: CASSLDRALYTEAFF.

The chain employs TRBV11-2 and TRBJ2-7; 13 bases line up with TRBD2. This CDR3 spans 16 amino acids. Looked up from germline, CDR1 is SGHAT and CDR2 is FQNNGV. V lost 4 bases and J lost 6; bases outside the gene matches: 9. The CDR3: CASSWVRLAGGREQYF. The DNA of the CDR3 is TGTGCCAGCAGCTGGGTCCGACTAGCGGGGGGTCGCGAGCAGTACTTC.

The chain combines TRBV7-9 with TRBJ1-4; 11 nucleotides align to TRBD1. Germline V lookup: CDR1 SEHNR, CDR2 FQNEAQ (reference sequence). The V segment lost 3 bases and the J segment 3 bases; nucleotides outside the gene matches: 18. This CDR3 has 21 residues. CDR3 sequence reads: CASSFPRTGGIAQVANEKLFF. CDR3 nucleotide sequence: TGTGCCAGCAGCTTTCCCCGGACAGGGGGCATCGCGCAGGTAGCTAATGAAAAACTGTTTTTT.

V gene TRBV20-1 combines with J gene TRBJ1-2, with a tentative D call TRBD1 (5 bases). Germline V gene lookup returns CDR1 DFQATT and CDR2 SNEGSKA (reference sequence). Trimming stripped 5 bases from V and 8 bases from J, with 18 bases between. The CDR3 is 13 residues long. CDR3 DNA sequence: TGCAGTGCTCGTAAACCTCAGGGAAGCGGCTACACCTTC. Its protein is CSARKPQGSGYTF.

V and J are TRBV12-3 or TRBV12-4 and TRBJ1-1; D remains unclear. V was pared by 3 bases and J by 1 base, with 9 bases between. The CDR3 has 14 residues. CDR3 in amino acids: CASSFAGANTEAFF. CDR3 nucleotides: TGTGCCAGCAGTTTTGCAGGAGCGAACACTGAAGCTTTCTTT.

V usage is TRBV5-4 and J usage is TRBJ2-5; TRBD1 agrees at 7 bases. CDR3 size: 16 residues. Germline CDR1 SGHNT, CDR2 YYREEE (reference sequence). Germline trimming cut 4 bases from V and 2 bases from J; bases unmatched to any gene: 11. The CDR3 nucleotides read TGTGCCAGCAGCCCGACCGGGGACAGTTCACAAGAGACCCAGTACTTC. It codes for CASSPTGDSSQETQYF.

The chain combines TRBV12-3 or TRBV12-4 with TRBJ2-1; 7 positions agree with TRBD2. V lost 6 bases, J lost 1 base, and 6 bases stayed unmatched. The CDR3 consists of 15 residues. This CDR3 reads CASSRGGGSYNEQFF. In DNA, the CDR3 is TGTGCCAGCAGCCGGGGCGGGGGATCCTACAATGAGCAGTTCTTC.

This clonotype was detected only a few times. The gene calls are TRBV11-3 and TRBJ1-1; D remains unclear. With 3 bases removed from V and 3 bases from J, the gap between germline ends came to 8 bases. The CDR3 covers 13 residues. In germline, CDR1 is SGHNT, CDR2 YENEEA. The CDR3 DNA sequence: TGTGCCAGCAGCTTGGCAGACTACACTGAAGCTTTCTTT. It is translated as CASSLADYTEAFF. Variable domain in full (rest from reference TRBV11-3 and TRBJ1-1): EAGVVQSPRYKIIEKKQPVAFWCNPISGHNTLYWYLQNLGQGPELLIRYENEEAVDDSQLPKDRFSAERLKGVDSTLKIQPAELGDSAVYLCASSLADYTEAFFGQGTRLTVV.

The chain joins TRBV5-4 to TRBJ1-4; TRBD1 matches 7 bases. CDR3 length: 15 amino acids. Germline V gene data show CDR1 as SGHNT and CDR2 as YYREEE (reference sequence). V lost 4 bases, J lost 6 bases, and 9 bases stayed unmatched. The CDR3 sequence is CASSTYRGQDEKLFF. The CDR3 region has the DNA TGTGCCAGCAGCACCTATAGGGGGCAGGATGAAAAACTGTTTTTT.

This chain uses TRBV4-1 with TRBJ2-7; 11 bases fit TRBD1. The J segment lost 1 base and the V segment lost 0 bases, leaving 5 bases of the junction unmatched. CDR1 is MGHRA and CDR2 is YSYEKL in the germline V gene. The CDR3 loop spans 17 amino acids. CDR3 sequence (DNA): TGCGCCAGCAGCCAAGAGAGTTGGGACAGGGGGTCCTACGAGCAGTACTTC. Its protein is CASSQESWDRGSYEQYF.

Worth noting for this clonotype: The junction and the germline gene differ at one end; a read error may be behind it. The chain has TRBV7-9 and TRBJ1-3; 9 nucleotides match TRBD1. CDR3 length equals 15 residues. Germline V gene data show CDR1 as SEHNR and CDR2 as FQNEAQ (reference sequence). The CDR3: CASSPGQGLRNTIYF. CDR3 DNA sequence: TGCGCCAGCAGCCCGGGACAGGGACTAAGAAACACCATATATTTT. The full variable domain, rest sourced from reference TRBV7-9 and TRBJ1-3, is DTGVSQNPRHKITKRGQNVTFRCDPISEHNRLYWYRQTLGQGPEFLTYFQNEAQLEKSRLLSDRFSAERPKGSFSTLEIQRTEQGDSAMYLCASSPGQGLRNTIYFGEGSWLTVV.

The table lists this clonotype with a count of one. This chain connects TRBV5-1 to TRBJ2-3; D is possibly TRBD2 (7 bases). CDR1 is SGHRS and CDR2 is YFSETQ in the germline V gene. The CDR3 length is 16 residues. V was cut by 3 bases and J by 2 bases, with 16 bases left in between. The CDR3 coding sequence is TGCGCCAGCAGCTCCGGGGCGGGGGCCTCCACAGATACGCAGTATTTT. Its translation: CASSSGAGASTDTQYF. The variable domain in full, completed from reference TRBV5-1 and TRBJ2-3, reads KAGVTQTPRYLIKTRGQQVTLSCSPISGHRSVSWYQQTPGQGLQFLFEYFSETQRNKGNFPGRFSGRQFSNSRSEMNVSTLELGDSALYLCASSSGAGASTDTQYFGPGTRLTVL.

The chain employs TRBV21-1 and TRBJ1-1; the D call of TRBD1 is as the table states it, not checked on the DNA. TRBV21-1 is reported as a pseudogene. This CDR3 contains 18 residues. The CDR3 nucleotides read TGTGCCAGCAGCAAAGACGGACAGCTTTCATTAATGAACACTGAAGCTTTCTTT. Translating it yields CASSKDGQLSLMNTEAFF.

The V and J genes are TRBV12-2 and TRBJ2-7; TRBD1 is the table's D call and was not checked against the DNA. TRBV12-2 is listed as a pseudogene. The CDR3 contains 17 residues. The CDR3 reads CASRLGYRRASSYEQYF. DNA for the CDR3: TGTGCAAGTCGCTTAGGATACAGGCGCGCGAGCTCCTACGAGCAGTACTTC.

This chain links TRBV5-6 with TRBJ1-2; TRBD1 is a possible D gene (6 bases). Germline lookup yields CDR1 SGHDT and CDR2 YYEEEE. This CDR3 contains 14 residues. Trimming stripped 7 bases from V and 3 bases from J, with 16 bases between. For the CDR3, the DNA is TGTGCCAGCCGAAAGGCAGGGGCGGACTATGGCTACACCTTC. This gives the protein CASRKAGADYGYTF. The whole variable domain, remainder taken from reference TRBV5-6 and TRBJ1-2, is DAGVTQSPTHLIKTRGQQVTLRCSPKSGHDTVSWYQQALGQGPQFIFQYYEEEERQRGNFPDRFSGHQFPNYSSELNVNALLLGDSALYLCASRKAGADYGYTFGSGTRLTVV.

The J gene is TRBJ2-1, the V gene TRBV6-4, with 11 bases matching TRBD1. The germline gives CDR1 MRHNA, CDR2 SNTAGT. Unmatched junction bases numbered 1, after V lost 3 bases and J lost 3 bases. This CDR3 is built from 15 residues. The CDR3 spells CASSEGTGGYNEQFF. The CDR3 DNA sequence: TGTGCCAGCAGTGAAGGGACAGGGGGCTACAATGAGCAGTTCTTC.

The chain uses TRBV7-9 and TRBJ1-2; 8 nucleotides match TRBD1. The CDR3 runs 13 residues. CDR1 and CDR2 from the germline V gene are SEHNR and FQNEAQ (reference sequence). V lost 1 base, J lost 8 bases, and 3 bases stayed unmatched. The CDR3 loop reads CASSLGTGIGYTF. The CDR3, as DNA: TGTGCCAGCAGCTTAGGGACAGGGATCGGCTACACCTTC.

The chain joins TRBV27 to TRBJ2-2; D possibly corresponds to TRBD2 (5 bases). Germline V gives CDR1 MNHEY, CDR2 SMNVEV (reference sequence). This CDR3 is built from 14 residues. Trimming left V 3 bases short and J 5 bases short, with 10 bases between. CDR3 in amino acids: CASSFTSGTGELFF. The DNA for the CDR3 is TGTGCCAGCAGTTTCACAAGCGGAACCGGGGAGCTGTTTTTT.

V and J are TRBV7-9 and TRBJ1-1; 9 bases are shared with TRBD1. This CDR3 contains 13 residues. Unmatched junction bases numbered 5, after V lost 8 bases and J lost 4 bases. Germline V lookup: CDR1 SEHNR, CDR2 FQNEAQ (reference sequence). The CDR3: CASGMTGGTEAFF. Here the CDR3 DNA reads TGTGCCAGCGGAATGACAGGGGGCACTGAAGCTTTCTTT.

The chain carries TRBV5-1 and TRBJ1-2; weak D call: TRBD1 (6 bases). The CDR3 contains 16 residues. V was trimmed by 4 bases and J by 0 bases, leaving 16 bases between them. In germline, CDR1 is SGHRS, CDR2 YFSETQ. CDR3 DNA: TGCGCCAGCAGCCATGGTGACAGGAATGCTAACTATGGCTACACCTTC. It translates to CASSHGDRNANYGYTF. Variable domain in full (rest from reference TRBV5-1 and TRBJ1-2): KAGVTQTPRYLIKTRGQQVTLSCSPISGHRSVSWYQQTPGQGLQFLFEYFSETQRNKGNFPGRFSGRQFSNSRSEMNVSTLELGDSALYLCASSHGDRNANYGYTFGSGTRLTVV.

V is TRBV20-1 and J is TRBJ1-2; 7 bases line up with TRBD1. After removal of 3 bases from V and 4 bases from J, the junction contained 11 bases not matched to a gene. The length of the CDR3 is 15 residues. Germline V gene sequence: CDR1 DFQATT, CDR2 SNEGSKA (reference sequence). The chain's CDR3 is CSASSHRGTAYGYTF. The CDR3 nucleotides are TGCAGTGCTAGTTCTCATCGAGGGACAGCCTATGGCTACACCTTC.

The table lists this clonotype with a few counts. Here the CDR3 DNA reads TGCAGCGTTGGAGTGGGATGGGATCAGCCCCAGCATTTT. Amino acid sequence: CSVGVGWDQPQHF. The rearrangement links TRBV29-1 to TRBJ1-5; no definite D call. Between the trimmed V and J ends, which lost 4 bases and 5 bases, there was a span of 12 bases. Germline loops: CDR1 SQVTM, CDR2 ANQGSEA. CDR3 length equals 13 residues.

In its sample, this clonotype was seen a few times. The chain joins TRBV6-4 to TRBJ1-3, with 8 bases lining up with TRBD1. CDR3 length: 14 amino acids. Germline trimming cut 5 bases from V and 4 bases from J; bases unmatched to any gene: 4. The germline CDR1 and CDR2 sequences are MRHNA and SNTAGT. The CDR3 DNA reads as TGTGCCAGCAGTCCGACAGGGGAAGGAAACACCATATATTTT. Its protein product is CASSPTGEGNTIYF.

With respect to this clonotype: The junction does not match germline at one end; this may be a read error. J is TRBJ1-1 and V is TRBV7-2; possible D gene TRBD1, 5 bases. The CDR3 totals 14 residues. From germline, CDR1 is SGHTA and CDR2 FQGNSA. The CDR3 protein is CASRPGGGTTHIRF. CDR3 nucleotide sequence: TGTGCCAGCAGGCCGGGGGGAGGCACCACTCATATTCGATTT.

The rearrangement uses TRBV15 and TRBJ1-4; a weak D match, TRBD1 (6 bases). The germline CDR1 and CDR2 sequences are LNHNV and YYDKDF (reference sequence). The CDR3 contains 14 residues. Trimming left V 4 bases short and J 6 bases short, with 12 bases between. CDR3 region: CATSTDRLYEKLFF. The CDR3 nucleotides read TGTGCCACCAGCACCGACAGGTTATATGAAAAACTGTTTTTT.

This clonotype was recorded once. The rearrangement uses TRBV6-2 or TRBV6-3 and TRBJ2-7, with 10 bases aligning to TRBD1. Per the germline V gene, CDR1 is MNHEY and CDR2 is SVGEGT. The V and J ends lost 7 bases and 3 bases, in that order; junction bases with no gene match: 3. The CDR3 loop spans 13 amino acids. CDR3 bases: TGTGCCAGCAAAGGGACAGGGGTCTACGAGCAGTACTTC. Translated, it gives CASKGTGVYEQYF.